These T cell receptor beta chains were read from a single sample in a study of CD8 T cells in Susac syndrome. TCRdb fed the immunoSEQ multiplex PCR reads into MiXCR, producing one record per CDR3 protein. The sample has hundreds of thousands of distinct CDR3 sequences; approximately 85% are singletons. Specimen: CD8+ T cells from PBMCs. The source is a human donor with multiple sclerosis. CDR3s include the opening cysteine and the closing phenylalanine or tryptophan. A D gene is named only where the DNA matches it firmly. Rows give clone size only sometimes, using once, few, many, or a class for an expanded clone.

clone_size j_call d_call v_call cdr3_nt cdr3_aa
NA TRBJ1-2 NA TRBV5-8 TGTGCCAGCAGGATTATAGCTAACTATGGCTACACCTTC CASRIIANYGYTF
NA TRBJ2-7 TRBD2 TRBV27 TGTGCCAGCAGTTCGGGGGGGAGTGCCTACGAGCAGTACTTC CASSSGGSAYEQYF
NA TRBJ2-2 NA TRBV28 TGTGCCAGCAGTTACCTGTACAGGACCGGGGAGCTGTTTTTT CASSYLYRTGELFF
NA TRBJ2-7 TRBD1 TRBV5-1 TGCGCCAGCAGCTTGTGGGGGACAGGGGATCGGTCCTACGAGCAGTACTTC CASSLWGTGDRSYEQYF
NA TRBJ1-1 NA TRBV27 TGTGCCAGCAGTCCTACGCAGGGGGAAGCTTTCTTT CASSPTQGEAFF
NA TRBJ2-1 NA TRBV25-1 TGTGCCAGCAGTGAAGGAGGGGGGAGCTCCTACAATGAGCAGTTCTTC CASSEGGGSSYNEQFF
NA TRBJ2-5 TRBD1 TRBV29-1 TGCAGCGTTGAAGGAGGACAGGGGGATCTCGAAGAGACCCAGTACTTC CSVEGGQGDLEETQYF
NA TRBJ2-2 NA TRBV6-5 TGTGCCAGCAGTTACCTCCCGGACTGGACGAACACCGGGGAGCTGTTTTTT CASSYLPDWTNTGELFF
NA TRBJ2-1 NA TRBV20-1 TGCAGTGCTAGGACGGGGATAATCTACAATGAGCAGTTCTTC CSARTGIIYNEQFF
NA TRBJ2-1 TRBD2 TRBV27 TGTGCCAGCAGCGATACTAGCGGAGGCAATGAGCAGTTCTTC CASSDTSGGNEQFF
NA TRBJ2-5 TRBD2 TRBV7-9 TGTGCCAGCAGCTTCGGCCTAGCGGGGATTCAAGAGACCCAGTACTTC CASSFGLAGIQETQYF
NA TRBJ2-1 TRBD2 TRBV5-1 TGCGCCAGCAGCCAGGGACTAGCGGGTGATGGTTACAATGAGCAGTTCTTC CASSQGLAGDGYNEQFF
NA TRBJ2-2 NA TRBV27 TGTGCCAGCAGTTTACTCGGCGGCGGGGAGCTGTTTTTT CASSLLGGGELFF
NA TRBJ2-3 NA TRBV24-1 TGTGCCACCAGTGACTCACTCGAGGGTACTAGCACAGATACGCAGTATTTT CATSDSLEGTSTDTQYF
NA TRBJ1-2 TRBD1 TRBV5-6 TGTGCCAGCAGCACCTCCGGGACAGCAAGCTATGGCTACACCTTC CASSTSGTASYGYTF
once TRBJ2-2 NA TRBV30 TGTGCCAAGGCTGCTGCCGGGGAGCTGTTTTTT CAKAAAGELFF
NA TRBJ1-2 TRBD1 TRBV4-1 TGCGCCAGCAGCCAAGTTCTCGGACAGGGGATTAATGGCTACACCTTC CASSQVLGQGINGYTF
few TRBJ2-7 NA TRBV30 TGTGCCTGGTCCTCGGGATACGAGCAGTACTTC CAWSSGYEQYF
NA TRBJ1-1 NA TRBV6-6 TGTGCCAGCAGTTACTCCAACCGGGACACTGAAGCTTTCTTT CASSYSNRDTEAFF
NA TRBJ2-7 NA TRBV30 TGTGCCTGGACCCACGGGGGCTCCTACGAGCAGTACTTC CAWTHGGSYEQYF
NA TRBJ2-1 TRBD2 TRBV5-4 TGTGCCAGCAGCTTGTGGGGACTAGCGGGAGGCCGGGCGCCCTACAATGAGCAGTTCTTC CASSLWGLAGGRAPYNEQFF
NA TRBJ2-1 NA TRBV5-1 TGCGCCAGCAGGACGGTGGGCAATGAGCAGTTCTTC CASRTVGNEQFF
NA TRBJ2-2 TRBD1 TRBV5-1 TGCGCCAGCAGCATTTACCGGGACAGGGTTTTAGGCGGGGAGCTGTTTTTT CASSIYRDRVLGGELFF
NA TRBJ2-1 NA TRBV5-1 TGCGCCAGCAGCTCCGTAGGAAAAGTCTCCTACAATGAGCAGTTCTTC CASSSVGKVSYNEQFF
NA TRBJ1-4 NA TRBV6-1 TGTGCCAGCAGTGGGGAGGGTGAAAAACTGTTTTTT CASSGEGEKLFF
once TRBJ2-7 NA TRBV6-5 TGTGCCAGCAGTTACTCGAAGGGGGCCTACGAGCAGTACTTC CASSYSKGAYEQYF
NA TRBJ2-3 TRBD2 TRBV2 TGTGCCAGCAGTGAAGCGCTCGGACTAGCGGGAGGAGATACGCAGTATTTT CASSEALGLAGGDTQYF
once TRBJ2-5 NA TRBV4-1 TGCGCCAGCAGCTATAGTATAGGCTTCACAGAGACCCAGTACTTC CASSYSIGFTETQYF
NA TRBJ2-7 NA TRBV27 TGTGCCAGCAGTCCCGGTGGGGGGGGCCCCTATGGTGAGCAGTACTTC CASSPGGGGPYGEQYF
NA TRBJ2-3 NA TRBV6-1 TGTGCCAGCAGTGAAGAGGAGCGCGTTAGCACAGATACGCAGTATTTT CASSEEERVSTDTQYF
NA TRBJ2-1 TRBD1 TRBV3-1 TGTGCCAGCAGCCAGGTAGGACAGGTGGGTGAGCAGTTCTTC CASSQVGQVGEQFF
NA TRBJ1-1 TRBD1 TRBV4-1 TGCGCCAGCAGCCAAGTGGGACAGATTTTGAACACTGAAGCTTTCTTT CASSQVGQILNTEAFF